These 21 T cell receptor beta chains came from one sample sequenced in a study of T cells in tuberculosis. This table comes from immunoSEQ multiplex PCR, and its TCRdb copy is limited to in-frame clones, with some not included. Among fewer than 35,000 clones listed, 86% were seen once. Time point noted: new active TB diagnosis, blood taken before or within 7 days of starting treatment. The sample was PBMCs, taken at tuberculosis diagnosis. The receptors shown here come from an adult with tuberculosis.

The chain links TRBV5-1 to TRBJ1-4, with D perhaps matching TRBD1 (5 bases). The length of the CDR3 is 15 residues. Per the germline V gene, CDR1 is SGHRS and CDR2 is YFSETQ. The V gene lost 0 bases and the J gene lost 1 base, with 7 bases spanning the gap. In DNA, the CDR3 is TGCGCCAGCAGCTTGGGGAGGGGAACTAATGAAAAACTGTTTTTT. Encoded protein: CASSLGRGTNEKLFF.

The gene calls are TRBV19 and TRBJ2-3; TRBD2 agrees at 8 bases. Germline values: CDR1 LNHDA, CDR2 SQIVND (reference sequence). V was clipped by 5 bases and J by 5 bases; unmatched bases: 9. The CDR3 runs to 15 residues. The CDR3 is CASSSSGTRVDTQYF. In DNA form, the CDR3 reads TGTGCCAGTAGTTCCTCCGGGACTAGAGTAGATACGCAGTATTTT.

The gene calls are TRBV15 and TRBJ1-5; D unresolved. This CDR3 is 15 amino acids long. Trimming cost V 0 bases and J 0 bases, with 6 bases left between them. CDR1 is LNHNV and CDR2 is YYDKDF in the germline V gene (reference sequence). The CDR3 is CATSRDLSSNQPQHF. The CDR3 DNA is TGTGCCACCAGCAGAGATCTAAGTAGCAATCAGCCCCAGCATTTT.

A single count supports this clone. This chain joins TRBV28 and TRBJ2-4, with 8 bases identical to TRBD1. V lost 5 bases to trimming and J lost 0 bases; unmatched junction nucleotides: 6. The CDR3 sequence is 16 residues long. From germline, CDR1 is MDHEN and CDR2 SYDVKM. The CDR3 loop reads CASSLGQGIAKNIQYF. The DNA of the CDR3 is TGTGCCAGCAGTCTAGGACAGGGTATAGCCAAAAACATTCAGTACTTC.

This rearrangement joins TRBV2 to TRBJ2-1, with 12 bases lining up with TRBD2. The germline CDR1 and CDR2 sequences are SNHLY and FYNNEI. CDR3 length: 16 amino acids. V was clipped by 5 bases and J by 7 bases; unmatched bases: 9. CDR3 sequence: CASSLTSGRVGNEQFF. CDR3 bases: TGTGCCAGCAGTCTGACTAGCGGGAGAGTGGGGAATGAGCAGTTCTTC.

J is TRBJ2-1 and V is TRBV27; 10 nucleotides align to TRBD2. CDR1 and CDR2 from the germline V gene are MNHEY and SMNVEV (reference sequence). The ends lost 7 bases at V and 5 bases at J; junction bases unmatched: 17. This CDR3 comprises 18 residues. CDR3 nucleotide sequence: TGTGCCAGCAAATGGGGATTGAGAAGCGGGGGGGCCAACAATGAGCAGTTCTTC. It codes for CASKWGLRSGGANNEQFF.

This chain connects TRBV9 to TRBJ1-2; 11 bases are shared with TRBD1. The CDR3 loop spans 15 amino acids. Germline CDR1 and CDR2: SGDLS and YYNGEE. After removal of 4 bases from V and 5 bases from J, the junction contained 7 bases not matched to a gene. The chain's CDR3 is CASSSWDRGIYGYTF. The CDR3 DNA sequence: TGTGCCAGCAGCTCTTGGGACAGGGGGATTTATGGCTACACCTTC.

The V call is TRBV13, the J call TRBJ2-1, with unresolved D. Germline CDR1 PRHDT, CDR2 FYEKMQ (reference sequence). The CDR3 spans 13 residues. V gave up 1 base and J gave up 8 bases, with 9 bases separating them. In nucleotides, the CDR3 is TGTGCCAGCAGCTTAGCGGTTCGGGATGAGCAGTTCTTC. As protein: CASSLAVRDEQFF.

This chain joins TRBV10-3 and TRBJ1-5, with 7 bases matching TRBD1. The V segment lost 10 bases and the J segment 3 bases; nucleotides outside the gene matches: 6. This CDR3 has 13 residues. Germline-derived CDR1 and CDR2 are ENHRY and SYGVKD. CDR3 region: CATADRDNQPQHF. CDR3 in DNA: TGTGCCACAGCCGACAGGGACAATCAGCCCCAGCATTTT.

V and J are TRBV4-1 and TRBJ1-2; possibly TRBD1 for D (6 bases). Germline assignment: CDR1 MGHRA and CDR2 YSYEKL. Trimming took 0 bases from V and 7 from J, leaving 15 bases between them. This CDR3 has 15 amino acids. The CDR3 loop reads CASSQDWQGTSGYTF. DNA of the CDR3: TGCGCCAGCAGCCAAGATTGGCAGGGGACTAGTGGCTACACCTTC.

The V call is TRBV30, the J call TRBJ2-7; D is undetermined. Germline assignment: CDR1 GTSNPN and CDR2 SVGIG (reference sequence). The CDR3 length is 13 residues. Between the trimmed V and J ends, which lost 2 bases and 5 bases, there was a span of 13 bases. In DNA, the CDR3 is TGTGCCTGGAGTCACAGCCCTACCGACGAGCAGTACTTC. It codes for CAWSHSPTDEQYF.

This chain connects TRBV20-1 to TRBJ2-5; D unresolved. Germline V CDR1 and CDR2: DFQATT, SNEGSKA (reference sequence). V lost 3 bases and J 4 bases, leaving 6 bases between the germline ends. The CDR3 has 11 amino acids. The CDR3 sequence is CSASYRETQYF. CDR3 DNA: TGCAGTGCTAGTTACAGAGAGACCCAGTACTTC.

V is TRBV6-1 and J is TRBJ2-3; D is perhaps TRBD2 (5 bases). Germline V gene lookup returns CDR1 MNHNS and CDR2 SASEGT. The CDR3 sequence is 15 residues long. V dropped 5 bases and J dropped 0 bases, with 12 bases sitting between them. The CDR3 spells CASSFPGDSTDTQYF. The CDR3 DNA reads TGTGCCAGCAGTTTCCCCGGGGATAGCACAGATACGCAGTATTTT.

V and J are TRBV30 and TRBJ1-2; TRBD1 matches 8 bases. The CDR3 loop spans 17 amino acids. Unmatched junction bases numbered 19, after V lost 5 bases and J lost 5 bases. Per the germline V gene, CDR1 is GTSNPN and CDR2 is SVGIG (reference sequence). DNA of the CDR3: TGTGCCTGGGCCGATATGCTGTCGGGTTACAGGGGGTATGGCTACACCTTC. Its translation: CAWADMLSGYRGYGYTF.

The chain links TRBV28 to TRBJ2-5; TRBD1 matches at 8 bases. Germline V gives CDR1 MDHEN, CDR2 SYDVKM. Trimming removed 3 bases from V and 0 bases from J; junction bases left unmatched: 12. The CDR3 is made up of 18 amino acids. DNA of the CDR3: TGTGCCAGCAGTTTCGAAGGTCACGGGACAGGTAACCAAGAGACCCAGTACTTC. Encoded protein: CASSFEGHGTGNQETQYF.

Worth noting for this clone: The junction differs from germline at one of its ends, possibly a read error. CDR3 protein: CASSNSDRARYGYTF. CDR3 coding DNA: TGTGCCAGCAGTAACTCGGACAGGGCCCGTTATGGCTACACCTTC. The rearrangement uses TRBV6-6 and TRBJ1-2; 8 bases match TRBD1. Per germline, CDR1 MNHNY and CDR2 SVGAGI (reference sequence). CDR3 size: 15 residues.

The V gene is TRBV5-4, the J gene TRBJ2-2; tentatively, D is TRBD2 (6 bases). Germline CDR1 and CDR2: SGHNT and YYREEE (reference sequence). The CDR3 is 17 amino acids. Trimming pared 4 bases from V and 0 bases from J, leaving 16 bases between. CDR3 loop: CASSRGRGGANTGELFF. The CDR3 DNA follows: TGTGCCAGCAGCCGCGGGCGGGGCGGTGCGAACACCGGGGAGCTGTTTTTT.

The chain joins TRBV19 to TRBJ1-2; 7 bases match TRBD1. The CDR3 totals 13 residues. Germline loops: CDR1 LNHDA, CDR2 SQIVND (reference sequence). J was trimmed by 4 bases and V by 5 bases; bases with no gene match: 4. Here the CDR3 DNA reads TGTGCCAGTAGTGAACAGGGGTTCTATGGCTACACCTTC. Protein product: CASSEQGFYGYTF.

This chain links TRBV29-1 with TRBJ1-2, with D perhaps TRBD1 (5 bases). The CDR3 totals 13 residues. Trimming removed 4 bases from V and 0 bases from J, with 9 bases in between. CDR1 is SQVTM, CDR2 ANQGSEA, per germline. The CDR3 loop reads CSVGGGSNYGYTF. The CDR3 DNA reads as TGCAGCGTTGGGGGCGGCTCTAACTATGGCTACACCTTC.

The chain combines TRBV7-9 with TRBJ2-5; a possible D gene is TRBD2 (5 bases). CDR1 is SEHNR and CDR2 is FQNEAQ in the germline V gene (reference sequence). Trimming cost V 5 bases and J 2 bases, with 12 bases left between them. This CDR3 is 14 amino acids long. In DNA form, the CDR3 reads TGTGCCAGCAGCCATGAGGGTACGCAAGAGACCCAGTACTTC. This translates into CASSHEGTQETQYF.

The chain employs TRBV18 and TRBJ1-4, with TRBD1 identical over 12 bases. This CDR3 is 16 amino acids long. The germline V gene encodes CDR1 KGHSH and CDR2 LQKENI. V gave up 3 bases and J gave up 8 bases; unmatched junction bases: 7. This CDR3 reads CASSPRDRGPGEKLFF. The CDR3 DNA sequence: TGTGCCAGCTCACCTAGGGACAGGGGGCCGGGAGAAAAACTGTTTTTT. Complete variable domain (other parts from reference TRBV18 and TRBJ1-4): NAGVMQNPRHLVRRRGQEARLRCSPMKGHSHVYWYRQLPEEGLKFMVYLQKENIIDESGMPKERFSAEFPKEGPSILRIQQVVRGDSAAYFCASSPRDRGPGEKLFFGSGTQLSVL.